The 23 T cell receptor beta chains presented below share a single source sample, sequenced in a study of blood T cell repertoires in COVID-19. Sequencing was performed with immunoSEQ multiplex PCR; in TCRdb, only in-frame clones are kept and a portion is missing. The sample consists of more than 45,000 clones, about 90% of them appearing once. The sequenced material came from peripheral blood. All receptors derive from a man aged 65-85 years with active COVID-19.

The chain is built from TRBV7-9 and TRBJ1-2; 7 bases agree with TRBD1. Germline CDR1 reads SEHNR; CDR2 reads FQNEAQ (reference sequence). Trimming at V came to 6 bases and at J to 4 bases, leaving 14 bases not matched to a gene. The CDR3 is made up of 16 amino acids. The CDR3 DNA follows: TGTGCCAGCAGTTGGAGAGGGCTAGGGGGCGTCTATGGCTACACCTTC. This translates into CASSWRGLGGVYGYTF.

The chain's CDR3 is CASSLGGTGLSPLHF. The CDR3 region has the DNA TGTGCCAGCAGCTTGGGGGGCACAGGGCTTTCACCCCTCCACTTT. V and J are TRBV5-4 and TRBJ1-6; tentative D call: TRBD1 (6 bases). CDR1 SGHNT and CDR2 YYREEE come from the germline V gene (reference sequence). CDR3 size: 15 residues. Trimming left V 0 bases short and J 9 bases short, with 13 bases between.

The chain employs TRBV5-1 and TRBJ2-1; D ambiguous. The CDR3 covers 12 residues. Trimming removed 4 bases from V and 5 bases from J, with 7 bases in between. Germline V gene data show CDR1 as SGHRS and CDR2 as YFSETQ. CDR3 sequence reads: CASSVTNNEQFF. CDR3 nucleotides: TGCGCCAGCAGCGTCACAAACAATGAGCAGTTCTTC.

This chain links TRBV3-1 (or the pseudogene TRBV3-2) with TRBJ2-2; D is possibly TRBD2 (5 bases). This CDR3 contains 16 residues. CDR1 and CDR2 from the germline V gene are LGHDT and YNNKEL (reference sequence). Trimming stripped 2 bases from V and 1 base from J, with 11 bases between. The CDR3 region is CASSQYSSGNTGELFF. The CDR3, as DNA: TGTGCCAGCAGCCAATATTCCAGCGGGAACACCGGGGAGCTGTTTTTT.

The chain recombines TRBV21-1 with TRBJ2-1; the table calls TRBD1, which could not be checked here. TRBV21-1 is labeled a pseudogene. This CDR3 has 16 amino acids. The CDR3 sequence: CASSKKGTGKDDEQFF. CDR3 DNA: TGTGCCAGCAGCAAAAAGGGGACAGGGAAAGACGATGAGCAGTTCTTC.

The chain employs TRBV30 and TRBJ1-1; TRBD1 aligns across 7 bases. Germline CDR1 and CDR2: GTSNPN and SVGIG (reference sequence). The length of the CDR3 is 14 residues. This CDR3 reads CAVHSSGTASEAFF. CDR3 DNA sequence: TGTGCTGTCCACTCCTCCGGGACAGCTAGCGAAGCTTTCTTT.

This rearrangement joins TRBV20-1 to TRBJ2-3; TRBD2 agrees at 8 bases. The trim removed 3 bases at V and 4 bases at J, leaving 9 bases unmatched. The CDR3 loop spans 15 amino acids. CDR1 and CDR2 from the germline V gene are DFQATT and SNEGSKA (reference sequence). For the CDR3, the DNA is TGCAGTGCTAGTGGTCTGGGACTAGTCCCAGATACGCAGTATTTT. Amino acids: CSASGLGLVPDTQYF.

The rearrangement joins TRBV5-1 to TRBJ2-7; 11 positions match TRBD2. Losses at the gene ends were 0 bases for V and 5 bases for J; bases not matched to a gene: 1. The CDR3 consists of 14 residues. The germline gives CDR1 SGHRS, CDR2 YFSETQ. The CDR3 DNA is TGCGCCAGCAGCTTGGTAGCGGGGGGGCACGAGCAGTACTTC. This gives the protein CASSLVAGGHEQYF.

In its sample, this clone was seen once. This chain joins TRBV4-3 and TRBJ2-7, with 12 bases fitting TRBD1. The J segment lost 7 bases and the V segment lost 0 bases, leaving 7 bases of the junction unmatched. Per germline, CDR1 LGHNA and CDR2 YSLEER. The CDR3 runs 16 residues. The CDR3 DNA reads TGCGCCAGCAGCCAAGAGTGGGGACAGGGGGCGAGGGAGCAGTACTTC. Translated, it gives CASSQEWGQGAREQYF.

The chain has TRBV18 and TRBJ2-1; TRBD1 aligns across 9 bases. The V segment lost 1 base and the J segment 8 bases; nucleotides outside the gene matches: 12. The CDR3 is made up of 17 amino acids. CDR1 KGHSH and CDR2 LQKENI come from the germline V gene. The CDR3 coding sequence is TGTGCCAGCTCACCACACAAATTCGGGACAGGGACATATGAGCAGTTCTTC. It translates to CASSPHKFGTGTYEQFF.

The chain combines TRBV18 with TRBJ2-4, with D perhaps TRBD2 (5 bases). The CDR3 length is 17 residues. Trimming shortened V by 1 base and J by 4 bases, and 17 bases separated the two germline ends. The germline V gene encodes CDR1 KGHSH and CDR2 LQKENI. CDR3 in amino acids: CASSPQAASSQKNIQYF. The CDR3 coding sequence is TGTGCCAGCTCACCACAGGCAGCTTCTAGCCAAAAAAACATTCAGTACTTC.

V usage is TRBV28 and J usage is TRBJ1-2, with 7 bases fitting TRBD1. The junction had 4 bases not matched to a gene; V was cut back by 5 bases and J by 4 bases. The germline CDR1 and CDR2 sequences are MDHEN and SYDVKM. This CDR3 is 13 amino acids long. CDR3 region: CASSLGTVYGYTF. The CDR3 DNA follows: TGTGCCAGCAGTCTGGGGACAGTCTATGGCTACACCTTC.

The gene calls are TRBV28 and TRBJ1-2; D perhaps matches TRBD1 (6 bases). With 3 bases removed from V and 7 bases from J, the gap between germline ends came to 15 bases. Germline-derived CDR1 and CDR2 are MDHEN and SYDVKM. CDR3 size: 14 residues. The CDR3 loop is CASSLEQGLRGYTF. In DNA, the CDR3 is TGTGCCAGCAGTTTGGAACAGGGTCTACGTGGCTACACCTTC.

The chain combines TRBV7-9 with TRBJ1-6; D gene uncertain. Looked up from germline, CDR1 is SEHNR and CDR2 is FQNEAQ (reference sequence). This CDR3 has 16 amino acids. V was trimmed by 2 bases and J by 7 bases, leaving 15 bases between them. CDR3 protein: CASSLLSRGVNSPLHF. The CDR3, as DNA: TGTGCCAGCAGCTTACTTTCAAGAGGAGTGAATTCACCCCTCCACTTT.

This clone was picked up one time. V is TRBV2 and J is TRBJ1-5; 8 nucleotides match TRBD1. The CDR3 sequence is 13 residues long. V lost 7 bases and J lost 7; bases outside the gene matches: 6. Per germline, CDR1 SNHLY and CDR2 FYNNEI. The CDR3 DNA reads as TGTGCCAGCACCGGACAGGGCCGCCAGCCCCAGCATTTT. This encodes CASTGQGRQPQHF.

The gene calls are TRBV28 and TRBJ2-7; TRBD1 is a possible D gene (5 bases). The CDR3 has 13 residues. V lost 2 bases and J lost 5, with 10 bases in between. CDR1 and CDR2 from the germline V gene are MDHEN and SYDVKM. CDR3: CASSLQGVHEQYF. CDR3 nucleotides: TGTGCCAGCAGTTTACAGGGTGTGCACGAGCAGTACTTC.

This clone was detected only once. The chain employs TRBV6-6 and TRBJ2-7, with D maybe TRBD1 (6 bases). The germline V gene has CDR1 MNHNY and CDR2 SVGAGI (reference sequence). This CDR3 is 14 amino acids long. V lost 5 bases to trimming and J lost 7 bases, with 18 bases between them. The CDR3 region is CASSTSGTQGEQYF. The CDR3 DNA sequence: TGTGCCAGCAGTACCTCCGGGACACAGGGAGAGCAGTACTTC.

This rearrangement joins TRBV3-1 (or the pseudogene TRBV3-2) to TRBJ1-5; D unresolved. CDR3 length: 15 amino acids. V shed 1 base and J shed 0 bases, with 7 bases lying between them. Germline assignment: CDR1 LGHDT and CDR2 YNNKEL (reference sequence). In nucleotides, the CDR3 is TGTGCCAGCAGCCAAGGAGGAAATAGCAATCAGCCCCAGCATTTT. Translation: CASSQGGNSNQPQHF.

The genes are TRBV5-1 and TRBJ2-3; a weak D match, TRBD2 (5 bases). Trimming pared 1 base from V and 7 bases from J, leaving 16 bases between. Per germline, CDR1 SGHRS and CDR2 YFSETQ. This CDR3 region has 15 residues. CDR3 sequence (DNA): TGCGCCAGCAGCTTGAGGGAGTCAAATGTCAATACGCAGTATTTT. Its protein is CASSLRESNVNTQYF.

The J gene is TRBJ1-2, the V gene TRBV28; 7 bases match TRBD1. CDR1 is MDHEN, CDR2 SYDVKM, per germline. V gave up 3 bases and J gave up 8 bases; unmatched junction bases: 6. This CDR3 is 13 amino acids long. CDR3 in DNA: TGTGCCAGCAGTTTCCAGGGGGTGAAGGGCTACACCTTC. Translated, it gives CASSFQGVKGYTF.

Written as DNA, the CDR3 is TGTGCCAGCAGCTCTGACAGGAACACTGAAGCTTTCTTT. This gives the protein CASSSDRNTEAFF. The chain carries TRBV7-8 and TRBJ1-1; D perhaps matches TRBD1 (5 bases). This CDR3 spans 13 amino acids. The ends were cut back, 4 bases at V and 1 base at J, with 7 bases in the middle. Germline CDR1 SGHVS, CDR2 FQNEAQ.

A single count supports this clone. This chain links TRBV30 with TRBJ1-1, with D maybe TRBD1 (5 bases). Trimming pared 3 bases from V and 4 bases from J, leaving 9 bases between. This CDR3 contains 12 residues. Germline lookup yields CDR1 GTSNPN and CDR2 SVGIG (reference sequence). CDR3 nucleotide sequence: TGTGCCTGGAGAGGGGTCCTCACTGAAGCTTTCTTT. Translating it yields CAWRGVLTEAFF.

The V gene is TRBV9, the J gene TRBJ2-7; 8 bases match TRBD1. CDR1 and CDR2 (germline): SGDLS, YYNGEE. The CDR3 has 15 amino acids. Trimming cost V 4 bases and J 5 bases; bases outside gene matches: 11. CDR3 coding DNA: TGTGCCAGCAGCCCTCCCCCGGGACAGGACCACGAGCAGTACTTC. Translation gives CASSPPPGQDHEQYF. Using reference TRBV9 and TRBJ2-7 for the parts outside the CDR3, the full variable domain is DSGVTQTPKHLITATGQRVTLRCSPRSGDLSVYWYQQSLDQGLQFLIQYYNGEERAKGNILERFSAQQFPDLHSELNLSSLELGDSALYFCASSPPPGQDHEQYFGPGTRLTVT.